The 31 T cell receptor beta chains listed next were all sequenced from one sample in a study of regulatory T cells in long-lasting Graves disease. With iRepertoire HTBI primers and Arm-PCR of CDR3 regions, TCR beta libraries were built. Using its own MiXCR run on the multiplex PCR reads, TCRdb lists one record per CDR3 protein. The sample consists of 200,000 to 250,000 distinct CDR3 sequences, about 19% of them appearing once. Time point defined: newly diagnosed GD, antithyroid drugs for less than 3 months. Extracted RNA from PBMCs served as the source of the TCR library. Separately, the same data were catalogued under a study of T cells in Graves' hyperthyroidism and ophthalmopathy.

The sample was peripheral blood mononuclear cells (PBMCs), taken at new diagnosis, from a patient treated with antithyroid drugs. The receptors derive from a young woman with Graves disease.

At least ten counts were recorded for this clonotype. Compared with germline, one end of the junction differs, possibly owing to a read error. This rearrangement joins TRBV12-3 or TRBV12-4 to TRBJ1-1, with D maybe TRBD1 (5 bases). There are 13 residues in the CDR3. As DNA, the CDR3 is TGTGCCAGCACTTTAGCCCAGGGCGGGGAAGCTTTCTTT. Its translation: CASTLAQGGEAFF.

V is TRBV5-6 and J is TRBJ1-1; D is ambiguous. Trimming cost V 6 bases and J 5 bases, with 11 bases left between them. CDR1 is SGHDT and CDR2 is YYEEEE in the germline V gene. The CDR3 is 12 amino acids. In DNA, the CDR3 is TGTGCCAGCAACTTAGGTGGAACTGAAGCTTTCTTT. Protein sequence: CASNLGGTEAFF. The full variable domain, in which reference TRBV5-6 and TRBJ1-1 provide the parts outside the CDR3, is DAGVTQSPTHLIKTRGQQVTLRCSPKSGHDTVSWYQQALGQGPQFIFQYYEEEERQRGNFPDRFSGHQFPNYSSELNVNALLLGDSALYLCASNLGGTEAFFGQGTRLTVV.

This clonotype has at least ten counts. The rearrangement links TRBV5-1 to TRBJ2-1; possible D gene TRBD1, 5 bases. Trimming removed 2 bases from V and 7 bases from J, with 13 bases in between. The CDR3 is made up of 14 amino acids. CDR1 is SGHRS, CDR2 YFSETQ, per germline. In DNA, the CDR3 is TGCGCCAGCAGCTTCGCCTGGGGCGGAAATGAGCAGTTCTTC. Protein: CASSFAWGGNEQFF.

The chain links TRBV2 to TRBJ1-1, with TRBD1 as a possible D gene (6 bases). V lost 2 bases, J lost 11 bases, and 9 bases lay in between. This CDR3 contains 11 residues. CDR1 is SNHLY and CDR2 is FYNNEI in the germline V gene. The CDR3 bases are TGTGCCAGCAGTGAACAGGGGAGGGCTTTCTTT. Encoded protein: CASSEQGRAFF.

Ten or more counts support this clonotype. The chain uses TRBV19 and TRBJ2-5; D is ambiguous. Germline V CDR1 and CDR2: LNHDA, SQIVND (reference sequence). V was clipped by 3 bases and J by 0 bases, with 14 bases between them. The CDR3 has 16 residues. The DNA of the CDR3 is TGTGCCAGTAGTATGGGTCGGGCGTCGTACCAAGAGACCCAGTACTTC. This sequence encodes CASSMGRASYQETQYF.

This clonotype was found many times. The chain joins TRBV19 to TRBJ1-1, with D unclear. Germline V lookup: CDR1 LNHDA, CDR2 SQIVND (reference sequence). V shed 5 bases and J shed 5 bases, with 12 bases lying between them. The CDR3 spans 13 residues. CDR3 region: CASSSGPKTEAFF. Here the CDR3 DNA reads TGTGCCAGTAGTTCCGGCCCTAAGACTGAAGCTTTCTTT.

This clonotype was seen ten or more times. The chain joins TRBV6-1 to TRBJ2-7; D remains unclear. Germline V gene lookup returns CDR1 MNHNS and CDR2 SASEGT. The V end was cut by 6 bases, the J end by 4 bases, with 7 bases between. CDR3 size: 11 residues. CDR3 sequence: CASRSNYEQYF. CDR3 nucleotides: TGTGCCAGCAGAAGCAATTACGAGCAGTACTTC.

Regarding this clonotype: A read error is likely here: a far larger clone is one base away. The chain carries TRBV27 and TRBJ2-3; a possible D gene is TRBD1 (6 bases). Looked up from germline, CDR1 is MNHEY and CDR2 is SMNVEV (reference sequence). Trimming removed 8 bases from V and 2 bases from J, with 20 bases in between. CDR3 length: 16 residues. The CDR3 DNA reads TGTGCCAGCTTCCCCATGAGGGACATGTTCACAGATACGCAGTATTTT. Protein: CASFPMRDMFTDTQYF.

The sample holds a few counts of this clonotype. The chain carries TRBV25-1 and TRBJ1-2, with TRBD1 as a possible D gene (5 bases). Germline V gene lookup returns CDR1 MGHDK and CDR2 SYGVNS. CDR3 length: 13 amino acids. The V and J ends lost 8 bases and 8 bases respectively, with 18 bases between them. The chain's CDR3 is CASGASGRDGYTF. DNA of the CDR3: TGTGCCAGCGGGGCTAGTGGCAGGGACGGCTACACCTTC.

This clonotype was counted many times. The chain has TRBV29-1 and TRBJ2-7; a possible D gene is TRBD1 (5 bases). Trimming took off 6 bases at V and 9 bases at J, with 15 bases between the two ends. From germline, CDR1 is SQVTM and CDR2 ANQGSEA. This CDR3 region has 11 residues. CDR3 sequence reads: CSVYDSPLQYF. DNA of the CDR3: TGCAGCGTCTACGACAGTCCTCTGCAGTACTTC.

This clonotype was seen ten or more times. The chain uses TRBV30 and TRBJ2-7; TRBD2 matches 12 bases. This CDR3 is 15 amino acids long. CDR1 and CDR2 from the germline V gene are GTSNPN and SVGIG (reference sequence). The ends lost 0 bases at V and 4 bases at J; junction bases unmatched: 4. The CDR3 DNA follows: TGTGCCTGGAGTGTCAAGACTAGCGGGGGATACGAGCAGTACTTC. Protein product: CAWSVKTSGGYEQYF. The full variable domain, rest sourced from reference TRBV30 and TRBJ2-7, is SQTIHQWPATLVQPVGSPLSLECTVEGTSNPNLYWYRQAAGRGLQLLFYSVGIGQISSEVPQNLSASRPQDRQFILSSKKLLLSDSGFYLCAWSVKTSGGYEQYFGPGTRLTVT.

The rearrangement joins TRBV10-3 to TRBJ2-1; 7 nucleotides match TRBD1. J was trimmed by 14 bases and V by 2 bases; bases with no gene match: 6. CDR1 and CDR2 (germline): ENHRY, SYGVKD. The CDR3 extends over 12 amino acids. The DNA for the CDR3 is TGTGCCATCAGTGAGGCCGGGACAGAGGAGTTCTTC. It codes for CAISEAGTEEFF.

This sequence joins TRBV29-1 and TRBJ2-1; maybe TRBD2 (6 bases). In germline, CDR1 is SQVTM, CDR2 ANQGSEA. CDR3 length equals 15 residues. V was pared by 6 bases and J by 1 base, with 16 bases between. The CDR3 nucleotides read TGCAGCGTAGTCCCGGGACTGCATTCCTACAATGAGCAGTTCTTC. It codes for CSVVPGLHSYNEQFF.

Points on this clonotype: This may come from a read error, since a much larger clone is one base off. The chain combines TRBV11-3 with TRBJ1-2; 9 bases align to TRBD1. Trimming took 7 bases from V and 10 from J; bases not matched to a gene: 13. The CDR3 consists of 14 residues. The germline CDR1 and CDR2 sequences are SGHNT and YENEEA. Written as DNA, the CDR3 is TGTGCCAGCACCAAAATACAGGGGGCTTGGGACTACACCTTC. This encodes CASTKIQGAWDYTF.

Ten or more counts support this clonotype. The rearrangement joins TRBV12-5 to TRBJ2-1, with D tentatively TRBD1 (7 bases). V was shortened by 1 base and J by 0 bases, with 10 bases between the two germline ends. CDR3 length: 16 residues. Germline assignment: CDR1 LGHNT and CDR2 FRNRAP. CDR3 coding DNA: TGTGCTAGTGGTTTGGCAGGGGGGCCCTCCTACAATGAGCAGTTCTTC. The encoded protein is CASGLAGGPSYNEQFF. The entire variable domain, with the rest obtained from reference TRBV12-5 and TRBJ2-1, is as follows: DARVTQTPRHKVTEMGQEVTMRCQPILGHNTVFWYRQTMMQGLELLAYFRNRAPLDDSGMPKDRFSAEMPDATLATLKIQPSEPRDSAVYFCASGLAGGPSYNEQFFGPGTRLTVL.

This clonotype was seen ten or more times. CDR3 sequence (DNA): TGTGCCAGCAGTTTGAGGGTCGGACGGGGAAGCAATCAGCCCCAGCATTTT. Residues: CASSLRVGRGSNQPQHF. This chain links TRBV28 with TRBJ1-5; D is unresolved. Germline CDR1 reads MDHEN; CDR2 reads SYDVKM. There are 17 residues in the CDR3. Trimming pared 3 bases from V and 1 base from J, leaving 16 bases between.

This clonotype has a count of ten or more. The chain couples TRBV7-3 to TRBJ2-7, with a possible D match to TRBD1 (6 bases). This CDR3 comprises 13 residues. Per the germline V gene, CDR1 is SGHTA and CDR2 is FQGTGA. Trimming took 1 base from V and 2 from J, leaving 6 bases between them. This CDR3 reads CASSLNRAYEQYF. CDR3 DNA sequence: TGTGCCAGCAGCTTAAACAGGGCCTACGAGCAGTACTTC.

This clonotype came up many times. The CDR3 DNA is TGTGCCAGCAGTTCCCGACAGGGGAGCCAGCCCCAGCATTTT. This encodes CASSSRQGSQPQHF. This chain joins TRBV28 and TRBJ1-5, with 8 bases that match TRBD1. This CDR3 has 14 amino acids. Germline V gene data show CDR1 as MDHEN and CDR2 as SYDVKM. Trimming at V came to 4 bases and at J to 7 bases, leaving 6 bases not matched to a gene.

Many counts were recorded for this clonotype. The CDR3 DNA sequence: TGTGCCAGCACGGCGAGGGGGCTGAGCAATCAGCCCCAGCATTTT. This codes for CASTARGLSNQPQHF. This sequence joins TRBV2 and TRBJ1-5; 7 bases align to TRBD1. CDR3 size: 15 residues. Germline assignment: CDR1 SNHLY and CDR2 FYNNEI. With V trimmed by 7 bases and J by 1 base, 7 bases remained unmatched.

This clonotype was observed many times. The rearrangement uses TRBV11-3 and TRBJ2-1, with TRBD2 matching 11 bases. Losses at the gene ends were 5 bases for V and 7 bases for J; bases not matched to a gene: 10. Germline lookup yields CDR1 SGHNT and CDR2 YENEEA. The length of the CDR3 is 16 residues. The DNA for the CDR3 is TGTGCCAGCAGCCCAATAACTAGCGGGAGTATAAATGAGCAGTTCTTC. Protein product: CASSPITSGSINEQFF.

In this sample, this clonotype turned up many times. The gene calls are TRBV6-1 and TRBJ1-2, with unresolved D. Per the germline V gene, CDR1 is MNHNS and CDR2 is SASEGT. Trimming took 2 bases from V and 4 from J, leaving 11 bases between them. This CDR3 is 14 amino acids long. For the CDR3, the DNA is TGTGCCAGCAGTGAAAAGTGGTCCTCCTATGGCTACACCTTC. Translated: CASSEKWSSYGYTF.

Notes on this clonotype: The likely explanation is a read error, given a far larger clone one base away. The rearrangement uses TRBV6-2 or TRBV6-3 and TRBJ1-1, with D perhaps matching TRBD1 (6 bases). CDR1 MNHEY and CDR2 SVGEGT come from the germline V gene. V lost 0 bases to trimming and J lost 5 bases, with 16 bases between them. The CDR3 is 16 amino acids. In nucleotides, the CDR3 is TGTGCCAGCAGTTACTCGATTCACTCCAGGGGTACTGAAGCTTTCTTT. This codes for CASSYSIHSRGTEAFF.

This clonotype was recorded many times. The CDR3, as DNA: TGTGCCAGCAGCTTACAGAGGACAGCGAACCTAGCGGGCCCAGAAGAGACCCAGTACTTC. Translating gives CASSLQRTANLAGPEETQYF. The V gene is TRBV11-2, the J gene TRBJ2-5; 8 bases agree with TRBD2. Trimming cost V 2 bases and J 3 bases; bases outside gene matches: 20. The CDR3 is 20 residues long. Germline CDR1 and CDR2: SGHAT and FQNNGV.

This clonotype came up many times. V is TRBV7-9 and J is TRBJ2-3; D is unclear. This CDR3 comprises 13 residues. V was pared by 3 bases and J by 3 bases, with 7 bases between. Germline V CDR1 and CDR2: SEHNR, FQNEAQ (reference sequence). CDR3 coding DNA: TGTGCCAGCAGCTTCGGATCTACAGATACGCAGTATTTT. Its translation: CASSFGSTDTQYF.

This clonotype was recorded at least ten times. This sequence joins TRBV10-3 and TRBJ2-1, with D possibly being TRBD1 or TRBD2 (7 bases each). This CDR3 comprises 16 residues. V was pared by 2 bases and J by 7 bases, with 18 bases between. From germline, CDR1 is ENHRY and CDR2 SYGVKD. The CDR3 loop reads CAISEGRGLGFNEQFF. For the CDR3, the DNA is TGTGCCATCAGTGAGGGGAGGGGGCTCGGGTTTAATGAGCAGTTCTTC.

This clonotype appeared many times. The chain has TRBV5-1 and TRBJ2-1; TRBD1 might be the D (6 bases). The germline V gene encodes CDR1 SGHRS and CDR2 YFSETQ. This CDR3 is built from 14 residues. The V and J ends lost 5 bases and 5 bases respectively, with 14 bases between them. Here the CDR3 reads CASSIQGRDNEQFF. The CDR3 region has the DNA TGCGCCAGCAGTATACAGGGTAGGGACAATGAGCAGTTCTTC. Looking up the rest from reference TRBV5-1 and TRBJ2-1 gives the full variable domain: KAGVTQTPRYLIKTRGQQVTLSCSPISGHRSVSWYQQTPGQGLQFLFEYFSETQRNKGNFPGRFSGRQFSNSRSEMNVSTLELGDSALYLCASSIQGRDNEQFFGPGTRLTVL.

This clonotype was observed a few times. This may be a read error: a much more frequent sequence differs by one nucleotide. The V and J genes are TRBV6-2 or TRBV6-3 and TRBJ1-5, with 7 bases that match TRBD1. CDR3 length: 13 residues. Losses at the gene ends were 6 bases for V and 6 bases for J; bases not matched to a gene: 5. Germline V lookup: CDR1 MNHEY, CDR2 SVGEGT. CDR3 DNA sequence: TGTGCCAGCAGCGAGGACAGGAGTCAGCCCCAGCATTTT. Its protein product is CASSEDRSQPQHF.

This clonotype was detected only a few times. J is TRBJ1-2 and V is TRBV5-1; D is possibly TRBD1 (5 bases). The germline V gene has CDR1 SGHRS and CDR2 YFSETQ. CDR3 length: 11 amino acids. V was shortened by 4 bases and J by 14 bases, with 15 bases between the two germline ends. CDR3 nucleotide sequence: TGCGCCAGCAGCGCCGGGACGGCTCGGACCTTC. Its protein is CASSAGTARTF. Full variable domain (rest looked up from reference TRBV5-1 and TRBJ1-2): KAGVTQTPRYLIKTRGQQVTLSCSPISGHRSVSWYQQTPGQGLQFLFEYFSETQRNKGNFPGRFSGRQFSNSRSEMNVSTLELGDSALYLCASSAGTARTFGSGTRLTVV.

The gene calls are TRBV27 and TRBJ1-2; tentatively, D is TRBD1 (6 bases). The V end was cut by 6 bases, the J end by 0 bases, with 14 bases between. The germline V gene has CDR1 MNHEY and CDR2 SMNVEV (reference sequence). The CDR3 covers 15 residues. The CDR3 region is CASRERDTANYGYTF. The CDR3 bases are TGTGCCAGCAGAGAGAGGGACACAGCTAACTATGGCTACACCTTC.

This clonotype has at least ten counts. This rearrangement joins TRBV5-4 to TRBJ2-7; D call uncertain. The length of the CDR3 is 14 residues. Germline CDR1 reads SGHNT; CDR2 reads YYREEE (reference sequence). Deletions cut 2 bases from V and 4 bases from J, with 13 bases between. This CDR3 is CASSFGDPIYEQYF. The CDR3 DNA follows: TGTGCCAGCAGCTTCGGAGATCCCATATACGAGCAGTACTTC. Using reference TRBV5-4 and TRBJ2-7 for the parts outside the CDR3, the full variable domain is ETGVTQSPTHLIKTRGQQVTLRCSSQSGHNTVSWYQQALGQGPQFIFQYYREEENGRGNFPPRFSGLQFPNYSSELNVNALELDDSALYLCASSFGDPIYEQYFGPGTRLTVT.

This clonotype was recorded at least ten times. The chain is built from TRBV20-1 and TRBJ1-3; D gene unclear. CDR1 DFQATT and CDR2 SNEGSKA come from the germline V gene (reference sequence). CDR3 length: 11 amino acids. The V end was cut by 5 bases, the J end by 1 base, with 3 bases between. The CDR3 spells CSAHSGNTIYF. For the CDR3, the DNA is TGCAGTGCTCATTCTGGAAACACCATATATTTT.